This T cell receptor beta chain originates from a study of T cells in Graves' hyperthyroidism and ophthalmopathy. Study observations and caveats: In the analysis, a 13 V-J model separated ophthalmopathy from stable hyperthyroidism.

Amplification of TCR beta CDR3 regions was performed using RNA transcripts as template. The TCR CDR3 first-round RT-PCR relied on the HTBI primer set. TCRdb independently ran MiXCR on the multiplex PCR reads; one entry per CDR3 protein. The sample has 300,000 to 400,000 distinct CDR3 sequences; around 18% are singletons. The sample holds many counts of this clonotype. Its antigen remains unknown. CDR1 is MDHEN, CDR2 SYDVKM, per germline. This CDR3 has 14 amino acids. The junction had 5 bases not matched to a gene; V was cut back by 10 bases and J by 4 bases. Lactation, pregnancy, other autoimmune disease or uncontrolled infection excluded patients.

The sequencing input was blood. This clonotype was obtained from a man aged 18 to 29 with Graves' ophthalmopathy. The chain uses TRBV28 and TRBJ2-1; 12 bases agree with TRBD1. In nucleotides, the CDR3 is TGTGCCACTCAGGGACAGGGGGCTTACAATGAGCAGTTCTTC. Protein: CATQGQGAYNEQFF.